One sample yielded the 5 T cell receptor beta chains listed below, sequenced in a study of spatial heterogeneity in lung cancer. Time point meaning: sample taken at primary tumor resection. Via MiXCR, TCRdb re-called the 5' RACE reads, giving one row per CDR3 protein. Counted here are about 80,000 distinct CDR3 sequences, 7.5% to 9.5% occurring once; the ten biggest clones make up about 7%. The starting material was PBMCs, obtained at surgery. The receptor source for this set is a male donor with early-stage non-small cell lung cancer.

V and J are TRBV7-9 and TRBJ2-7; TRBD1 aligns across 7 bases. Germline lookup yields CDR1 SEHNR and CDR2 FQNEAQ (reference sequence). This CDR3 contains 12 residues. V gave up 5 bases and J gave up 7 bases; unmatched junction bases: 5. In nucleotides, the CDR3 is TGTGCCAGCAGCCGACAGGGTTGGGAGCAGTACTTC. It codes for CASSRQGWEQYF.

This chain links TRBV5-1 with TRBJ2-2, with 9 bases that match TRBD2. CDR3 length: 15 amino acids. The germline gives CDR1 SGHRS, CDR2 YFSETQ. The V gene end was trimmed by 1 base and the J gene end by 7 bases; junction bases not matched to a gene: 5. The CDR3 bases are TGCGCCAGCAGCTTGCCTAGCGGGATAGGCGGGGAGCTGTTTTTT. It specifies CASSLPSGIGGELFF.

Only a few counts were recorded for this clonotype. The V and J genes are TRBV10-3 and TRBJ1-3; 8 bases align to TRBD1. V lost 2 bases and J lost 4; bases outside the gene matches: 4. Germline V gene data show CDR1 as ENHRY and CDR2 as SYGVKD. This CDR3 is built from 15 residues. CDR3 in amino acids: CAISERTGSGNTIYF. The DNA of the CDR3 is TGTGCCATCAGTGAGCGGACAGGGAGCGGAAACACCATATATTTT.

CDR3 protein: CASRAQGTSYEQYF. Written as DNA, the CDR3 is TGTGCCAGCAGAGCCCAGGGTACCTCCTACGAGCAGTACTTC. The chain recombines TRBV2 with TRBJ2-7, with a weak D call TRBD1 (5 bases). From germline, CDR1 is SNHLY and CDR2 FYNNEI. V dropped 6 bases and J dropped 0 bases, with 12 bases sitting between them. This CDR3 region has 14 residues.

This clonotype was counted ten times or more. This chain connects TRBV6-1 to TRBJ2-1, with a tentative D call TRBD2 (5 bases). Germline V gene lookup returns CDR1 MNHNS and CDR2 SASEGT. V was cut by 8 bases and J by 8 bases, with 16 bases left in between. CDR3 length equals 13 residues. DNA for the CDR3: TGTGCCAGCTCCCTAGCCCAGCTCTATGAGCAGTTCTTC. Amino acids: CASSLAQLYEQFF.